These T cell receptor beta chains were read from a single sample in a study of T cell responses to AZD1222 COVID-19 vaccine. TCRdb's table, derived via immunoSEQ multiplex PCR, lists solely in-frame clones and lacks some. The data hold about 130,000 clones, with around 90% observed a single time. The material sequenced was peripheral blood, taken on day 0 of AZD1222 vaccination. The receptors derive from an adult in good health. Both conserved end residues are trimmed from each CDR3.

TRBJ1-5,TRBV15,ATSRAPLGAGTTLGNQPQH
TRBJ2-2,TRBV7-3,ASSLYQGTGELF
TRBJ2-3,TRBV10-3,AISKGRTSSTDTQY
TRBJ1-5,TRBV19,ASTTKGRQPQH
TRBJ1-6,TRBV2,ASRGGDRRPSPLH
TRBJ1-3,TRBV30,AHTGGAKGNTIY
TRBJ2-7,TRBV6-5,ASSFGGVSYEQY
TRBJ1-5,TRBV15,ATRLSGTNQPQH
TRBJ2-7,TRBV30,AWRFAGGYEQY
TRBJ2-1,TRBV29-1,SALPYLGEQF
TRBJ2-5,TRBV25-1,ASSEYHQETQY
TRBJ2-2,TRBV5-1,ASSPWQGGDTGELF
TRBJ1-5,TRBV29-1,SVETGVNQPQH
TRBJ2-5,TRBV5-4,ASSRSSETQY
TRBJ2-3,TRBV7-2,ASSLSASGGTDTQY
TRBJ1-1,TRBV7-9,ASSSRDRGPNTEAF
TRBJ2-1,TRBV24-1,ATSDPLAGGTYNEQF
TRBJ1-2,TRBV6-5,ASSYYGYYGYT
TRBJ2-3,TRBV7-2,ASSLLSGAQVDTQY
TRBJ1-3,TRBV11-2,ASSLGLTGKGNTIY
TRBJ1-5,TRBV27,ASSLSRDQPQH
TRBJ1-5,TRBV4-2,ASSQVGGGRDQPQH
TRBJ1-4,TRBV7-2,ASSLTGTPNEKLF
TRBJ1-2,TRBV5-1,ASSYPFWGGRIGYT
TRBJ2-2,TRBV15,ATRRLAGVSGGELF
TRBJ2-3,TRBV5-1,ASSLGLAGGRSTDTQY
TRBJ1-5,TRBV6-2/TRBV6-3,ASSYEDRDNQPQH
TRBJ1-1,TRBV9,ASSPSGRGNTEAF
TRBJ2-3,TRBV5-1,ASSFGQGATDTQY
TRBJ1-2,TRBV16,ASSQSGPGNYGYT
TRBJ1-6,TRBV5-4,ASGGDRRYNSPLH
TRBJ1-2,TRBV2,ASSETGSGYGYT